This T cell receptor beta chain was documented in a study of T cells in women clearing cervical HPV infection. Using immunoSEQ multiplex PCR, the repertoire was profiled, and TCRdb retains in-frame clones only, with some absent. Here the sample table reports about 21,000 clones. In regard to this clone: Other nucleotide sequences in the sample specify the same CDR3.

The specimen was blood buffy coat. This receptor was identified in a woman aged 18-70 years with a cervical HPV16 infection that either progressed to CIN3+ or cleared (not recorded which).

Partial CDR3 DNA: TGTGCCAGCAGTGAACCCGGCTACGAG. Its protein product is CASSEPGYE. In full, the CDR3 is CASSEPGYEQYF. The chain carries TRBV6-1 and TRBJ2-7; D gene uncertain. The read ends 3 residues early relative to the CDR3; the germline J gene fills the gap. CDR3 length: 12 residues. Looked up from germline, CDR1 is MNHNS and CDR2 is SASEGT. V was clipped by 2 bases and J by 3 bases, with 5 bases between them.